The 12 T cell receptor beta chains presented below share a single source sample, sequenced in a study of blood T cell repertoires in COVID-19. Assay: immunoSEQ multiplex PCR; the TCRdb copy retains only in-frame clones and omits some. The sample has some 320,000 clones; roughly 90% are singletons. Sequenced: peripheral blood. The origin of the receptors is a woman aged 30 to 39 with COVID-19, enrolled during active disease.

This clone was picked up a small number of times. V usage is TRBV19 and J usage is TRBJ2-2; perhaps TRBD2 as D (5 bases). With 5 bases removed from V and 5 bases from J, the gap between germline ends came to 15 bases. Germline V gene lookup returns CDR1 LNHDA and CDR2 SQIVND (reference sequence). The CDR3 totals 15 residues. This chain's CDR3 is CASSPRMRVTGELFF. CDR3 coding DNA: TGTGCCAGTAGTCCCCGTATGAGGGTGACCGGGGAGCTGTTTTTT.

This rearrangement joins TRBV28 to TRBJ2-1, with TRBD2 as a possible D gene (5 bases). Germline CDR1 and CDR2: MDHEN and SYDVKM. Trimming stripped 4 bases from V and 8 bases from J, with 21 bases between. The CDR3 runs 16 residues. As DNA, the CDR3 is TGTGCCAGCAGTTCCCCCAGCGGCCCATTCCCCGATGAGCAGTTCTTC. As protein: CASSSPSGPFPDEQFF.

The chain employs TRBV6-1 and TRBJ2-7; the D gene is possibly TRBD2 (6 bases). V lost 1 base and J lost 5, with 15 bases in between. The CDR3 totals 15 residues. Looked up from germline, CDR1 is MNHNS and CDR2 is SASEGT. Written as DNA, the CDR3 is TGTGCCAGCAGTGAAGGGGACTCCCGCGGAGACGAGCAGTACTTC. Translated: CASSEGDSRGDEQYF.

This clone was detected only once. This chain joins TRBV5-1 and TRBJ2-1; a weak D match, TRBD2 (6 bases). Germline CDR1 is SGHRS and CDR2 is YFSETQ. There are 16 residues in the CDR3. Trimming removed 0 bases from V and 1 base from J, with 11 bases in between. As DNA, the CDR3 is TGCGCCAGCAGCTTGGTTAGCGGAGTATCCTACAATGAGCAGTTCTTC. Protein product: CASSLVSGVSYNEQFF.

The chain couples TRBV19 to TRBJ2-3; possibly TRBD2 for D (8 bases). Germline V gives CDR1 LNHDA, CDR2 SQIVND (reference sequence). V lost 7 bases and J lost 4, with 24 bases in between. CDR3 length: 17 amino acids. As DNA, the CDR3 is TGTGCCAGTAATACTCCGACAGGGTCGGGAGGGGCAGATACGCAGTATTTT. This translates into CASNTPTGSGGADTQYF.

The chain joins TRBV11-3 to TRBJ2-1; 11 bases match TRBD2. With 5 bases clipped from V and 8 bases from J, the junction kept 5 bases outside the gene matches. This CDR3 has 14 amino acids. CDR1 and CDR2 (germline): SGHNT, YENEEA. CDR3 amino acids: CASSGLAGGHEQFF. In DNA, the CDR3 is TGTGCCAGCAGCGGGCTAGCGGGGGGCCATGAGCAGTTCTTC.

This clone was recorded a few times. This sequence joins TRBV7-9 and TRBJ1-2; 8 bases line up with TRBD1. CDR3 length: 13 residues. The V and J ends lost 4 bases and 7 bases, in that order; junction bases with no gene match: 5. Germline CDR1 is SEHNR and CDR2 is FQNEAQ (reference sequence). CDR3: CASSSPDRVGYTF. As DNA, the CDR3 is TGTGCCAGCAGCTCTCCGGACAGGGTTGGCTACACCTTC.

This clone turned up a few times. The V gene is TRBV6-5, the J gene TRBJ1-1; 7 bases match TRBD1. The CDR3 has 13 residues. Germline V lookup: CDR1 MNHEY, CDR2 SVGAGI. The V segment lost 7 bases and the J segment 4 bases; nucleotides outside the gene matches: 6. CDR3 loop: CASNKQGSTEAFF. The CDR3 nucleotides are TGTGCCAGCAACAAACAGGGGAGCACTGAAGCTTTCTTT.

The V gene is TRBV30, the J gene TRBJ1-5, with D perhaps matching TRBD1 (5 bases). Per the germline V gene, CDR1 is GTSNPN and CDR2 is SVGIG (reference sequence). V lost 2 bases and J 2 bases, leaving 13 bases between the germline ends. This CDR3 is built from 15 residues. The CDR3 spells CAWSLVRGGNQPQHF. The CDR3 nucleotides read TGTGCCTGGAGTCTAGTCCGGGGGGGCAATCAGCCCCAGCATTTT. The entire variable domain, with the rest obtained from reference TRBV30 and TRBJ1-5, is as follows: SQTIHQWPATLVQPVGSPLSLECTVEGTSNPNLYWYRQAAGRGLQLLFYSVGIGQISSEVPQNLSASRPQDRQFILSSKKLLLSDSGFYLCAWSLVRGGNQPQHFGDGTRLSIL.

Here the CDR3 reads CASSWTPGDYGYTF. CDR3 in DNA: TGTGCCAGTAGTTGGACGCCCGGGGACTATGGCTACACCTTC. The chain carries TRBV19 and TRBJ1-2; D remains unclear. V was clipped by 5 bases and J by 3 bases, with 13 bases between them. The CDR3 length is 14 residues. Looked up from germline, CDR1 is LNHDA and CDR2 is SQIVND (reference sequence).

J is TRBJ1-3 and V is TRBV19; unclear D gene. The CDR3 length is 15 residues. V was clipped by 5 bases and J by 0 bases, with 11 bases between them. CDR1 LNHDA and CDR2 SQIVND come from the germline V gene (reference sequence). CDR3 loop: CASSLKSLSGNTIYF. The CDR3 DNA follows: TGTGCCAGTAGTCTCAAGAGCCTCTCTGGAAACACCATATATTTT.

The chain recombines TRBV28 with TRBJ1-4, with D unclear. The CDR3 has 12 residues. CDR1 and CDR2 (germline): MDHEN, SYDVKM. Trimming removed 8 bases from V and 4 bases from J, with 8 bases in between. As DNA, the CDR3 is TGTGCCAGCCGAACGAGTAATGAAAAACTGTTTTTT. It translates to CASRTSNEKLFF.